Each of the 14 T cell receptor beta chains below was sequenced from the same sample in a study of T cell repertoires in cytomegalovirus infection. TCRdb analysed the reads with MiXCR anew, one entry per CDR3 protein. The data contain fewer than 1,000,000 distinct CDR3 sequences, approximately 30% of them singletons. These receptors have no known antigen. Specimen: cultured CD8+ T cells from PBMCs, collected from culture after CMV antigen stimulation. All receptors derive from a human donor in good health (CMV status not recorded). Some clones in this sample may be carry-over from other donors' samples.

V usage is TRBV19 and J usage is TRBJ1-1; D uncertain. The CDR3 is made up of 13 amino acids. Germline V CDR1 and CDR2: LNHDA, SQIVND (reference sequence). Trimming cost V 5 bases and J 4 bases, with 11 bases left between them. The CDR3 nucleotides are TGTGCCAGTAGTCCCGGGTATGGCACTGAAGCTTTCTTT. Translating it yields CASSPGYGTEAFF.

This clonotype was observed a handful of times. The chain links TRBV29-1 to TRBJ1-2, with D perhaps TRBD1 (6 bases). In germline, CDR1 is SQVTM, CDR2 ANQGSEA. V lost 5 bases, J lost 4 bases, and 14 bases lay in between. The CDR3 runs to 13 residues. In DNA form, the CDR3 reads TGCAGCGTTCAGGACAGTGAAATCTATGGCTACACCTTC. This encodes CSVQDSEIYGYTF.

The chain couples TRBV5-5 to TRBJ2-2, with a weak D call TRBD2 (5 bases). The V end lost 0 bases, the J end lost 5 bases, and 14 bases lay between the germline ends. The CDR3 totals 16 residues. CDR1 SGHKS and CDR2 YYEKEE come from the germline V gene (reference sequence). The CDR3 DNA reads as TGTGCCAGCAGCTTGGGACGGGGAACGGGTACCGGGGAGCTGTTTTTT. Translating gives CASSLGRGTGTGELFF.

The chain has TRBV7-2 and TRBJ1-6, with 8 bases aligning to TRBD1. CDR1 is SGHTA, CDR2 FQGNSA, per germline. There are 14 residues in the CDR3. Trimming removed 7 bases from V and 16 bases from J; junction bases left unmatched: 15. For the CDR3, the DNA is TGTGCCAGCACCCCCCCACAGGGGGTGTATACTCTCCACTTT. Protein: CASTPPQGVYTLHF.

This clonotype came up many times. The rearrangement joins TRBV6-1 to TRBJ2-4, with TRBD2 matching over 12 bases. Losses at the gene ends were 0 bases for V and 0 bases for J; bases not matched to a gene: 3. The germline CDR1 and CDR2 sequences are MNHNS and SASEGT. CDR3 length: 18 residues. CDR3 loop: CASSEATSGGLAKNIQYF. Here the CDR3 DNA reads TGTGCCAGCAGTGAAGCGACTAGCGGGGGCCTAGCCAAAAACATTCAGTACTTC.

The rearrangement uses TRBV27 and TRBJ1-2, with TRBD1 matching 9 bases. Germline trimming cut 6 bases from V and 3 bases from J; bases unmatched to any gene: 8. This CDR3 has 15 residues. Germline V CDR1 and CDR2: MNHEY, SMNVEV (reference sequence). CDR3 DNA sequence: TGTGCCAGCAGCACCGGGACAGGGTCTCACTATGGCTACACCTTC. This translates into CASSTGTGSHYGYTF.

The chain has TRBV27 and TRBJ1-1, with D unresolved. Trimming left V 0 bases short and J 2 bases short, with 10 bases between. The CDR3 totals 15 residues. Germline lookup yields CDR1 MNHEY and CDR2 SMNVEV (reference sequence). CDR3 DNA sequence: TGTGCCAGCAGTTTATCGCGACAATTAAACACTGAAGCTTTCTTT. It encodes CASSLSRQLNTEAFF.

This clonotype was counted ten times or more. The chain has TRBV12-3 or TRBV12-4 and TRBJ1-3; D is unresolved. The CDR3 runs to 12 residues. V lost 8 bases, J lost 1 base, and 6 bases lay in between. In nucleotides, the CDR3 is TGTGCCAGCTGCAAATCTGGAAACACCATATATTTT. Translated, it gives CASCKSGNTIYF.

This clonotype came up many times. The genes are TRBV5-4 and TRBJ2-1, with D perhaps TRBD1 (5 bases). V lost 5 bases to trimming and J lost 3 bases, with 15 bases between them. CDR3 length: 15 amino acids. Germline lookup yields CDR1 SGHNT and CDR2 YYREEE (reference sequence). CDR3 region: CASSLVGQGYNEQFF. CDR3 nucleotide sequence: TGTGCCAGCAGTTTAGTCGGTCAGGGCTACAATGAGCAGTTCTTC.

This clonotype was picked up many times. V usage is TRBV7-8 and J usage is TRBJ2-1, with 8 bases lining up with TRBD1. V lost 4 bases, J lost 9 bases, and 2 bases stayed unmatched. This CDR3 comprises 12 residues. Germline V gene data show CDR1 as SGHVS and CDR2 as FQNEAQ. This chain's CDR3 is CASSSQGGEQFF. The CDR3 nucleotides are TGTGCCAGCAGCTCACAGGGGGGTGAGCAGTTCTTC. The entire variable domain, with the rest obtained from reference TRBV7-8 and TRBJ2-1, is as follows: GAGVSQSPRYKVAKRGQDVALRCDPISGHVSLFWYQQALGQGPEFLTYFQNEAQLDKSGLPSDRFFAERPEGSVSTLKIQRTQQEDSAVYLCASSSQGGEQFFGPGTRLTVL.

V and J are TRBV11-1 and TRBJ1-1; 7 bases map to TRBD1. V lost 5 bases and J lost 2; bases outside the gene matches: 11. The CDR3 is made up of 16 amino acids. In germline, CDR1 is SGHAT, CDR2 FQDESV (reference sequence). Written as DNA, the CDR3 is TGTGCCAGCAGCCAGCTACGGACAGGTTTTAACACTGAAGCTTTCTTT. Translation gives CASSQLRTGFNTEAFF.

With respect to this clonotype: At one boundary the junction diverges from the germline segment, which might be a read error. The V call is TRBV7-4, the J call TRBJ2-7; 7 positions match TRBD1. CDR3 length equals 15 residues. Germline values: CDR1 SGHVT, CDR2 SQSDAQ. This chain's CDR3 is CASSSTRTGNYQQYF. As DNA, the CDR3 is TGTGCCAGCAGCTCGACCCGGACAGGTAACTACCAGCAGTACTTC. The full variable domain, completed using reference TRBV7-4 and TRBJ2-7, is GAGVSQSPRYKVAKRGRDVALRCDSISGHVTLYWYRQTLGQGSEVLTYSQSDAQRDKSGRPSGRFSAERPERSVSTLKIQRTEQGDSAVYLCASSSTRTGNYQQYFGPGTRLTVT.

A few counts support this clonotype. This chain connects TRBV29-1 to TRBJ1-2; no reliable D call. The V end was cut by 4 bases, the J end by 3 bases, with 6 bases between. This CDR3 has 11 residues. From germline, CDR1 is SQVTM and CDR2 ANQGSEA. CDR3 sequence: CSVVSDYGYTF. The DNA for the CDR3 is TGCAGCGTTGTGTCGGACTATGGCTACACCTTC. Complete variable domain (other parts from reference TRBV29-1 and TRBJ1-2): SAVISQKPSRDICQRGTSLTIQCQVDSQVTMMFWYRQQPGQSLTLIATANQGSEATYESGFVIDKFPISRPNLTFSTLTVSNMSPEDSSIYLCSVVSDYGYTFGSGTRLTVV.

The CDR3 is CASSLTGQGSYEQYV. CDR3 sequence (DNA): TGTGCCAGCAGTTTAACGGGACAGGGCTCCTACGAGCAGTACGTC. The rearrangement links TRBV28 to TRBJ2-7; 9 nucleotides match TRBD1. V gave up 2 bases and J gave up 0 bases; unmatched junction bases: 2. Germline V lookup: CDR1 MDHEN, CDR2 SYDVKM. The CDR3 loop spans 15 amino acids.